The clone carrying this TCR beta chain was counted at least ten times. The antigen is unknown. A TCRbeta library incorporating unique molecular identifiers was prepared. TCRdb reprocessed the PCR reads with MiXCR, giving one entry per CDR3 protein. The sample lists 210,000 or so distinct CDR3 sequences; about 11% were seen once. The data belong to a study of T-cell reconstitution after alpha-beta-depleted transplantation in children. Regarding the study as a whole: Where alpha-beta T cells came from about two months after transplant was reportedly several hundred expanded graft clones.

CDR3 length: 18 residues. V was cut by 0 bases and J by 3 bases, with 20 bases left in between. Germline CDR1 LGHNA, CDR2 YNFKEQ. The sequence derives from a child younger than two with acute myeloid leukemia, due to receive a stem cell transplant. Sequences were derived from PBMCs, sampled before TCRalphabeta/CD19-depleted stem cell transplant. This sequence joins TRBV4-2 and TRBJ1-1, with D perhaps TRBD1 (5 bases). CDR3 loop: CASSQEGAGAKGYTEAFF. The CDR3, as DNA: TGTGCCAGCAGCCAAGAAGGGGCTGGGGCAAAAGGGTACACTGAAGCTTTCTTT.